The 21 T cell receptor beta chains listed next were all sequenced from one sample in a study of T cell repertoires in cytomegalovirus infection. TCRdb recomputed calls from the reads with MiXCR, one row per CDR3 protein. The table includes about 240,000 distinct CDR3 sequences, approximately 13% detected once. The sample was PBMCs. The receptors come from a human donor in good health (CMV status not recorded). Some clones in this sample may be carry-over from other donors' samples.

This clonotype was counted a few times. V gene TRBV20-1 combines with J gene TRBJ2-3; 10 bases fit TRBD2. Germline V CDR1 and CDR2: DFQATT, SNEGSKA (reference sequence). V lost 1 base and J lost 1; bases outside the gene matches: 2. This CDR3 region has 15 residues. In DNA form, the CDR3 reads TGCAGTGCTAGAGGGCTAGCGGGGGGCACAGATACGCAGTATTTT. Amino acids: CSARGLAGGTDTQYF.

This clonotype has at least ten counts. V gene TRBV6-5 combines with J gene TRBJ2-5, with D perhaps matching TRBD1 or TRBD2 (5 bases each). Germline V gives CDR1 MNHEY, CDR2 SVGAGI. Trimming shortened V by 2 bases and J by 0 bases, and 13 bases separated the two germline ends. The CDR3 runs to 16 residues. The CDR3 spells CASSYQGGGYQETQYF. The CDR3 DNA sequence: TGTGCCAGCAGTTACCAGGGTGGGGGATACCAAGAGACCCAGTACTTC.

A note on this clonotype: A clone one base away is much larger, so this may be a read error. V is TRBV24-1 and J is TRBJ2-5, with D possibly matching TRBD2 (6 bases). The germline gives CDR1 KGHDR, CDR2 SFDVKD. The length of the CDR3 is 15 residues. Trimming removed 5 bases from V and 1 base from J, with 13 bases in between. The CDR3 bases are TGTGCCACCAGTGTCGGGGGAGAGCCCCAAGAGACCCAGTACTTC. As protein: CATSVGGEPQETQYF.

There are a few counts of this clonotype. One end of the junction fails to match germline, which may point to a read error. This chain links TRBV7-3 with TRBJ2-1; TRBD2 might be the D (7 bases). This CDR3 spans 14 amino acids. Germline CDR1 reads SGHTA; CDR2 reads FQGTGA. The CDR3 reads CASSRTGGYDEQFF. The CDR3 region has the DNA TGTGCCAGCAGCCGAACGGGGGGCTACGATGAGCAGTTCTTC.

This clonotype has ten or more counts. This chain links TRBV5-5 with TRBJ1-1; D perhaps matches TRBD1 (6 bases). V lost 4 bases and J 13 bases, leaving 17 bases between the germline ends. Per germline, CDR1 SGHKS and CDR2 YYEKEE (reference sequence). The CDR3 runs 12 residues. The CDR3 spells CASSPVMEGGFF. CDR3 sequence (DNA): TGTGCCAGCAGCCCCGTGATGGAGGGGGGTTTCTTT. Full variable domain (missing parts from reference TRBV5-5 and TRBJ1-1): DAGVTQSPTHLIKTRGQQVTLRCSPISGHKSVSWYQQVLGQGPQFIFQYYEKEERGRGNFPDRFSARQFPNYSSELNVNALLLGDSALYLCASSPVMEGGFFGQGTRLTVV.

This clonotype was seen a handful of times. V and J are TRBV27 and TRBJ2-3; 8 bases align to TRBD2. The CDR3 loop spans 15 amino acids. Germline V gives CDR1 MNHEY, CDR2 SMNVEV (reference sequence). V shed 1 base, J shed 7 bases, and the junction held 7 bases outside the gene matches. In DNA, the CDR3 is TGTGCCAGCAGTTTATGGCTAGCGGGCATGTATACGCAGTATTTT. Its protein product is CASSLWLAGMYTQYF.

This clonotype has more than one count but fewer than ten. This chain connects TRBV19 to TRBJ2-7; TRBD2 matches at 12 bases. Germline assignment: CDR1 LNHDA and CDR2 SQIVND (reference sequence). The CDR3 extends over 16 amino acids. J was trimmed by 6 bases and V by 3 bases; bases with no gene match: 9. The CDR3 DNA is TGTGCCAGTAGTATCCCCGCGACTAGCGGGAGTCCCGAGCAGTACTTC. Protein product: CASSIPATSGSPEQYF.

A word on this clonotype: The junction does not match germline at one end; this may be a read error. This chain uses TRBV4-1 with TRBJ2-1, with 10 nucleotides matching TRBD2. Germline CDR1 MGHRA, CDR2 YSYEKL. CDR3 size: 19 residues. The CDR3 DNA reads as TGTGCCAGCAGCCAAGATGGGGGAGGTGGAGCGGGGGGGCAGAATGAGCAGTTCTTC. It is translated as CASSQDGGGGAGGQNEQFF.

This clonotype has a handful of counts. The CDR3 protein is CASNPGGELFF. The DNA for the CDR3 is TGTGCCAGCAATCCCGGAGGGGAGCTGTTTTTT. This chain joins TRBV9 and TRBJ2-2; no clear D. V shed 6 bases and J shed 8 bases, with 8 bases lying between them. The CDR3 is 11 amino acids. Germline-derived CDR1 and CDR2 are SGDLS and YYNGEE. The variable domain in full, with the rest retrieved from reference TRBV9 and TRBJ2-2, is DSGVTQTPKHLITATGQRVTLRCSPRSGDLSVYWYQQSLDQGLQFLIQYYNGEERAKGNILERFSAQQFPDLHSELNLSSLELGDSALYFCASNPGGELFFGEGSRLTVL.

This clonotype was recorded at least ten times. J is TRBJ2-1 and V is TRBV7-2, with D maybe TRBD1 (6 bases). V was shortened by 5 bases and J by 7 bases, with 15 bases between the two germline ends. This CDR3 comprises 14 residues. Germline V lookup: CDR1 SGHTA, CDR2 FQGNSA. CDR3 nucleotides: TGTGCCAGCAGCCGAGGGACACAAGGGAATGAGCAGTTCTTC. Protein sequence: CASSRGTQGNEQFF. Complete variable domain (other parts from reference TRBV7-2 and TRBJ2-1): GAGVSQSPSNKVTEKGKDVELRCDPISGHTALYWYRQSLGQGLEFLIYFQGNSAPDKSGLPSDRFSAERTGGSVSTLTIQRTQQEDSAVYLCASSRGTQGNEQFFGPGTRLTVL.

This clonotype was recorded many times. The CDR3 sequence: CASSLGGRGLDGYTF. CDR3 nucleotide sequence: TGTGCCAGCAGCTTAGGCGGCAGGGGGTTGGATGGCTACACCTTC. The genes are TRBV7-2 and TRBJ1-2; 7 bases align to TRBD1. Germline assignment: CDR1 SGHTA and CDR2 FQGNSA. Trimming removed 1 base from V and 6 bases from J; junction bases left unmatched: 8. The CDR3 runs 15 residues.

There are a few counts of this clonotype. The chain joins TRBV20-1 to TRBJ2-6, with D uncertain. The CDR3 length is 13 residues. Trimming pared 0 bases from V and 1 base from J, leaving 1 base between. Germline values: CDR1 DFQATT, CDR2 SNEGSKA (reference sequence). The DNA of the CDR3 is TGCAGTGCTAGAGAATCTGGGGCCAACGTCCTGACTTTC. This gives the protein CSARESGANVLTF.

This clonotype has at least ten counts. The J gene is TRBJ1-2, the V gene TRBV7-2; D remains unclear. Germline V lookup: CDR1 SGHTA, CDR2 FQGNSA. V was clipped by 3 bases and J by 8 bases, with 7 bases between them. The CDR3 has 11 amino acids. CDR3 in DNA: TGTGCCAGCAGCTTGAATAAGGGCTACACCTTC. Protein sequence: CASSLNKGYTF.

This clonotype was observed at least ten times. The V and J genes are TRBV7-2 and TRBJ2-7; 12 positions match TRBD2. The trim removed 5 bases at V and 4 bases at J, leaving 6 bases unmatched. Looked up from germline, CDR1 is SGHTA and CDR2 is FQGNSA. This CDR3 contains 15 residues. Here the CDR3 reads CASSKGTSGWYEQYF. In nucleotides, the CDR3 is TGTGCCAGCAGCAAAGGGACTAGCGGGTGGTACGAGCAGTACTTC. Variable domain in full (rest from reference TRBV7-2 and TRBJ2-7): GAGVSQSPSNKVTEKGKDVELRCDPISGHTALYWYRQSLGQGLEFLIYFQGNSAPDKSGLPSDRFSAERTGGSVSTLTIQRTQQEDSAVYLCASSKGTSGWYEQYFGPGTRLTVT.

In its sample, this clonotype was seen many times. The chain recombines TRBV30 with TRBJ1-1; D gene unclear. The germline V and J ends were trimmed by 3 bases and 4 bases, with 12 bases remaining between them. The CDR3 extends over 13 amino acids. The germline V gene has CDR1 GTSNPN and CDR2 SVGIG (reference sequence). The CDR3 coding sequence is TGTGCCTGGAGGGAAGAGAGAACCACTGAAGCTTTCTTT. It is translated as CAWREERTTEAFF.

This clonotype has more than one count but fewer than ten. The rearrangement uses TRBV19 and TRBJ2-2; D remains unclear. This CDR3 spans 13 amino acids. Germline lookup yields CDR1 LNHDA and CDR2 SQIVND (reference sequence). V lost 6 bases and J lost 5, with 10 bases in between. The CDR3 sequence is CASSPRFTGELFF. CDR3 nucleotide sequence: TGTGCCAGTAGCCCGCGATTTACCGGGGAGCTGTTTTTT.

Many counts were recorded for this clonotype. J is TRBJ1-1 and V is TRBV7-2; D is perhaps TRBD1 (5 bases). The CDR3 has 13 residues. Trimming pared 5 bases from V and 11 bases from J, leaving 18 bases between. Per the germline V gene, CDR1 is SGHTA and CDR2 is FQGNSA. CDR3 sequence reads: CASSPVQGRQAFF. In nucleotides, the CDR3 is TGTGCCAGCAGCCCCGTCCAGGGACGGCAGGCTTTCTTT.

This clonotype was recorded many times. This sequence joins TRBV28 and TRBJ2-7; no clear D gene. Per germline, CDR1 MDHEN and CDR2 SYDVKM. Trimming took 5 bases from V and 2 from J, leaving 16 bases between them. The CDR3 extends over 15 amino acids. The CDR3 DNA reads TGTGCCAGCAGTACACGACTCGCAGGTACCTACGAGCAGTACTTC. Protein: CASSTRLAGTYEQYF.

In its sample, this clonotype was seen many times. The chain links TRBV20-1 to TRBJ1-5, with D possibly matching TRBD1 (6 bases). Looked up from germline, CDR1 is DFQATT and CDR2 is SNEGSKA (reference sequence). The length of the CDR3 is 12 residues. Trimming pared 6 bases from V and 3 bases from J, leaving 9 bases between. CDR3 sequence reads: CSARGTNQPQHF. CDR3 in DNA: TGCAGTGCCAGGGGTACCAATCAGCCCCAGCATTTT.

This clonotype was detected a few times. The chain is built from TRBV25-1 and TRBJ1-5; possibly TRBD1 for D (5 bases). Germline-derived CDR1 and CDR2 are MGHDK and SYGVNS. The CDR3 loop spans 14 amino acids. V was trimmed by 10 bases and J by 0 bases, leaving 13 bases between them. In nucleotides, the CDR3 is TGTGCCACTATGGGGGGGGATAGCAATCAGCCCCAGCATTTT. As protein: CATMGGDSNQPQHF.

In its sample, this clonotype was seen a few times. CDR3: CASSSWDRTANTEAFF. CDR3 nucleotide sequence: TGCGCCAGCAGCTCATGGGACAGAACCGCGAACACTGAAGCTTTCTTT. This sequence joins TRBV5-1 and TRBJ1-1, with 7 nucleotides matching TRBD1. V lost 3 bases to trimming and J lost 1 base; unmatched junction nucleotides: 9. Germline CDR1 SGHRS, CDR2 YFSETQ. The CDR3 runs to 16 residues.